A selection of T cell receptor beta chains follows, all from one sample in a study of metastatic and nonmetastatic thyroid tumors. With MiXCR, TCRdb reprocessed the PCR reads. This sample has approximately 25,000 clones, with roughly an eighth found just once. Sequencing was carried out using blood. All receptors come from a female donor with papillary thyroid cancer or a benign thyroid nodule (not recorded which). Some clones in this sample may be carry-over from other donors' samples. CDR3s include the opening cysteine and the closing phenylalanine or tryptophan. D genes are given only for firm matches.

v_gene: TRBV5-8; d_gene: -; CDR3aa: CASSLGERRNEKLFF
v_gene: TRBV28; d_gene: -; CDR3aa: CASSRIDRNYEQYF
v_gene: TRBV9; d_gene: -; CDR3aa: CASSVGQDRGYYGYTF
v_gene: TRBV20-1; d_gene: -; CDR3aa: CSARGVTDTQYF
v_gene: TRBV28; d_gene: -; CDR3aa: CASSFWGYEQYF
v_gene: TRBV4-2; d_gene: -; CDR3aa: CASSQDRLGSYEQYF
v_gene: TRBV6-1; d_gene: -; CDR3aa: CASRRDRSNQPQHF
v_gene: TRBV3-1; d_gene: TRBD2; CDR3aa: CASSQSGGRETQYF
v_gene: TRBV20-1; d_gene: -; CDR3aa: CSASPAYLNEQFF
v_gene: TRBV15; d_gene: TRBD1; CDR3aa: CATSRPQGADYGYTF
v_gene: TRBV15; d_gene: TRBD2; CDR3aa: CATSRLSGRSRDEQFF
v_gene: TRBV19; d_gene: TRBD1; CDR3aa: CASSPPGQGFVYGYTF
v_gene: TRBV7-9; d_gene: -; CDR3aa: CASSLAKANPYEQYF
v_gene: TRBV5-1; d_gene: TRBD1; CDR3aa: CASSLGGWTGFNEQFF
v_gene: TRBV27; d_gene: -; CDR3aa: CASSLARGLAETQYF
v_gene: TRBV11-3; d_gene: -; CDR3aa: CASSSVSGDTNEKLFF
v_gene: TRBV12-3/TRBV12-4; d_gene: -; CDR3aa: CASSLEVLAKNIQYF
v_gene: TRBV7-2; d_gene: -; CDR3aa: CASSPRTGNYEQYF
v_gene: TRBV12-3/TRBV12-4; d_gene: -; CDR3aa: CASSLAGHRLYEQYF
v_gene: TRBV28; d_gene: -; CDR3aa: CASSFERGARGNQPQHF
v_gene: TRBV3-1; d_gene: -; CDR3aa: CASSQEGTNTEAFF
v_gene: TRBV5-1; d_gene: TRBD2; CDR3aa: CASSSVSREESSYNEQFF
v_gene: TRBV4-1; d_gene: -; CDR3aa: CASSPRHTGRYGYTF
v_gene: TRBV25-1; d_gene: -; CDR3aa: CASSESRARPTEAFF
v_gene: TRBV29-1; d_gene: TRBD2; CDR3aa: CSVELSGSSYNEQFF
v_gene: TRBV14; d_gene: -; CDR3aa: CASSRVLGNTIYF
v_gene: TRBV7-2; d_gene: -; CDR3aa: CASSLMETQYF
v_gene: TRBV6-1; d_gene: TRBD1; CDR3aa: CASSIWGQGPNEAFF
v_gene: TRBV5-4; d_gene: -; CDR3aa: CASSLWSKGSYNEQFF
v_gene: TRBV7-9; d_gene: TRBD1; CDR3aa: CASGRQGDPDTQYF
v_gene: TRBV7-3; d_gene: -; CDR3aa: CASSLGRGNYEQYF
v_gene: TRBV5-4; d_gene: -; CDR3aa: CASSSVGVGLYSYEQYF
v_gene: TRBV9; d_gene: -; CDR3aa: CASSVAPPVLGYTGANVLTF
v_gene: TRBV3-1; d_gene: -; CDR3aa: CASSQDGGSEQYF
v_gene: TRBV11-2; d_gene: -; CDR3aa: CASSRRRNPRQETQYF
v_gene: TRBV6-1; d_gene: -; CDR3aa: CASIGGVTDTQYF
v_gene: TRBV6-1; d_gene: -; CDR3aa: CASIATSYEQYF
v_gene: TRBV5-1; d_gene: TRBD1; CDR3aa: CASSKTGAPEETQYF
v_gene: TRBV4-3; d_gene: -; CDR3aa: CASIPHYRWSAPQHF
v_gene: TRBV4-2; d_gene: -; CDR3aa: CASSQDKGWELFF
v_gene: TRBV19; d_gene: -; CDR3aa: CASSIERSSYEQYF
v_gene: TRBV6-5; d_gene: -; CDR3aa: CASSYSNGGYTF
v_gene: TRBV5-1; d_gene: TRBD1; CDR3aa: CASSPLGTDSGNTIYF
v_gene: TRBV5-1; d_gene: TRBD2; CDR3aa: CASSPGGSRSYNEQFF
v_gene: TRBV2; d_gene: -; CDR3aa: CASGSRGSYNSPLHF
v_gene: TRBV6-1; d_gene: -; CDR3aa: CASSTGALGYQPQHF
v_gene: TRBV14; d_gene: -; CDR3aa: CASSQEVGDSAYEQYF
v_gene: TRBV11-2; d_gene: TRBD2; CDR3aa: CASSLRLAAHNEQFF
v_gene: TRBV27; d_gene: TRBD1; CDR3aa: CASSSQPGQGGRLYEQYF
v_gene: TRBV6-1; d_gene: TRBD1; CDR3aa: CASSGTGGSPLDYGYTF